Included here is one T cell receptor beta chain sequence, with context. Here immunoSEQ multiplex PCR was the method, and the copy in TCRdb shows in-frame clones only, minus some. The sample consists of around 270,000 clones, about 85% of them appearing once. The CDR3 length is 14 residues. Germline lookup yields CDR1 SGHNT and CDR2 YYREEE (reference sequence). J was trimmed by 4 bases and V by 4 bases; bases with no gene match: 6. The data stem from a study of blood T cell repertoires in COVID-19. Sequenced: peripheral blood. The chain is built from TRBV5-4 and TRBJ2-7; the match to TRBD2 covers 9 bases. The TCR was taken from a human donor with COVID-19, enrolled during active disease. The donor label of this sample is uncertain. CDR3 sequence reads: CASSISGSRYEQYF. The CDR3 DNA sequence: TGTGCCAGCAGCATTAGCGGGAGTAGGTACGAGCAGTACTTC.